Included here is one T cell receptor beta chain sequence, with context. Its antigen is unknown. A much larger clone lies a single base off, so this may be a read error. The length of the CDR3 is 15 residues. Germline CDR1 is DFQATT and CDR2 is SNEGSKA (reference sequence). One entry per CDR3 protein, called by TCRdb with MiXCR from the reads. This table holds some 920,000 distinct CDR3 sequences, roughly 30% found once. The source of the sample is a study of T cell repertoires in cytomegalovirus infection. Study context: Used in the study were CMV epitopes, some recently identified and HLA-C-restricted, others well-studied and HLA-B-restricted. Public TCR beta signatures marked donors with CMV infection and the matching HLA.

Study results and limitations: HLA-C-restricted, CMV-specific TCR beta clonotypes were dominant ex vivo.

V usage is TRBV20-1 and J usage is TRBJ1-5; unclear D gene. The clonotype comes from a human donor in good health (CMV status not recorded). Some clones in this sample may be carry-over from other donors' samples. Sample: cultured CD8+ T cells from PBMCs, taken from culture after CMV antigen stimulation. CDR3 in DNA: TGCAGTACTAGAGATTGGGCGGGCGGCAATCAGCCCCAGCATTTT. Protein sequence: CSTRDWAGGNQPQHF.